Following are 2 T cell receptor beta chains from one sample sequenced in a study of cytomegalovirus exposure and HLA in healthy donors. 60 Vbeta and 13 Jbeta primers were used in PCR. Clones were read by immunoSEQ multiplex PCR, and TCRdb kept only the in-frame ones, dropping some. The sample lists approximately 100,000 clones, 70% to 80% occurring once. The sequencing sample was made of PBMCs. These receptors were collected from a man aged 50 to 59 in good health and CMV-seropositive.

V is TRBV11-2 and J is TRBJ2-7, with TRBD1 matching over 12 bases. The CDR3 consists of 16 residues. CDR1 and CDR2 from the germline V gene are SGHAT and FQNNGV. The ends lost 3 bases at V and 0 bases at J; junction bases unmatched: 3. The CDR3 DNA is TGTGCCAGCAGCTTGGGGGGACAGGGGGCCTCCTACGAGCAGTACTTC. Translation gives CASSLGGQGASYEQYF.

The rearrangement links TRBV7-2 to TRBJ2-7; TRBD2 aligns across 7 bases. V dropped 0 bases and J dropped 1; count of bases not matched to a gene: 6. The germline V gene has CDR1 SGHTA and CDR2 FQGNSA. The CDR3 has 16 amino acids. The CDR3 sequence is CASSLAPSGYSYEQYF. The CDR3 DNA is TGTGCCAGCAGCTTAGCGCCTAGCGGTTATTCCTACGAGCAGTACTTC.